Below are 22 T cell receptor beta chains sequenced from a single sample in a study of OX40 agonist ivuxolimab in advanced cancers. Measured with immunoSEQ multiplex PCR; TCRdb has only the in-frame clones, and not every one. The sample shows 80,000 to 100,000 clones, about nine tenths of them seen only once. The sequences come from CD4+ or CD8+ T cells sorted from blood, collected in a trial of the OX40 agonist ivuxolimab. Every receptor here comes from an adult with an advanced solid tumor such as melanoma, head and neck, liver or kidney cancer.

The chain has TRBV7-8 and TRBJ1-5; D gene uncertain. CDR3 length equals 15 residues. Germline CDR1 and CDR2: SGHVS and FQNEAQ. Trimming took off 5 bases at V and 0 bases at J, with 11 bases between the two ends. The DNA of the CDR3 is TGTGCCAGCAGCCCCCTTGGCAATAGCAATCAGCCCCAGCATTTT. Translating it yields CASSPLGNSNQPQHF.

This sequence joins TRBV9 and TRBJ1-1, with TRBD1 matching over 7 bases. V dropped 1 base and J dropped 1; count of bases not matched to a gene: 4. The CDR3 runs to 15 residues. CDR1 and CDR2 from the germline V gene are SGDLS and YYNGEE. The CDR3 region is CASSVFEGANTEAFF. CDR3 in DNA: TGTGCCAGCAGCGTATTCGAGGGGGCGAACACTGAAGCTTTCTTT.

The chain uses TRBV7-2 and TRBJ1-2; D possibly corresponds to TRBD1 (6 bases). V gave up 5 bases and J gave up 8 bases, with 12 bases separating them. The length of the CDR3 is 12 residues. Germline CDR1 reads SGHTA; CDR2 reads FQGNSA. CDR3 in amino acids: CASSPSGDGYTF. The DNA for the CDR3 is TGTGCCAGCAGCCCCTCAGGGGACGGCTACACCTTC.

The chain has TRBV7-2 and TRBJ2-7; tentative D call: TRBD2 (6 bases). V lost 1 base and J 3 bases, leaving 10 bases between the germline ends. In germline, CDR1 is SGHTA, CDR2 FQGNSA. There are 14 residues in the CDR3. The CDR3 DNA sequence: TGTGCCAGCAGCTTAGGTCGCGGGATCTACGAGCAGTACTTC. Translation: CASSLGRGIYEQYF.

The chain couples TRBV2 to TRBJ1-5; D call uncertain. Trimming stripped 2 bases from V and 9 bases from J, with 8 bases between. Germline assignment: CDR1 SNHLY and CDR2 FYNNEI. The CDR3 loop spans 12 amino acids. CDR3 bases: TGTGCCAGCAGTGAACACCCTTGGCCCCAGCATTTT. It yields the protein CASSEHPWPQHF.

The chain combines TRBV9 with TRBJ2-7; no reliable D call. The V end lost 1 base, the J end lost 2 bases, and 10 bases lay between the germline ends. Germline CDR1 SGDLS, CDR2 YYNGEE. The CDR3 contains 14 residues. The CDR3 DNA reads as TGTGCCAGCAGCGTAAGCACAGTCCCCTACGAGCAGTACTTC. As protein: CASSVSTVPYEQYF.

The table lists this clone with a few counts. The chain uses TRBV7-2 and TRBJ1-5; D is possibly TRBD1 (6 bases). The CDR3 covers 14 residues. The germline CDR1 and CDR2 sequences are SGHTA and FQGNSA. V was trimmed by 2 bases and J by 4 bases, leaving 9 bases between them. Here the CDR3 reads CASSLHRENQPQHF. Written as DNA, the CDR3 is TGTGCCAGCAGCTTACACAGGGAGAATCAGCCCCAGCATTTT.

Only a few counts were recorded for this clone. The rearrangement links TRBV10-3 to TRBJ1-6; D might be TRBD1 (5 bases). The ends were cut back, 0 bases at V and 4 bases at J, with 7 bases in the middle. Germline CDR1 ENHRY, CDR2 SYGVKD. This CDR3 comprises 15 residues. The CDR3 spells CAISESGGYNSPLHF. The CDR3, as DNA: TGTGCCATCAGTGAGTCGGGGGGTTATAATTCACCCCTCCACTTT.

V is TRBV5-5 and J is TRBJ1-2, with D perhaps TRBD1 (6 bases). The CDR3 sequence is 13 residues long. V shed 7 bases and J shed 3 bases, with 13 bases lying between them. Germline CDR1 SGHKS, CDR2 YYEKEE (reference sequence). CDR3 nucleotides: TGTGCCAGCGGAGGACAGCTCGACTATGGCTACACCTTC. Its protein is CASGGQLDYGYTF.

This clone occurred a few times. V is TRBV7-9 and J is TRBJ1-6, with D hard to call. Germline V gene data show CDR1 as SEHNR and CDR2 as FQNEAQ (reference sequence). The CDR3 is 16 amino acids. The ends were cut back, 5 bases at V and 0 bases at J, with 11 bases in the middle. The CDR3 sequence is CASSPPQSSYNSPLHF. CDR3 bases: TGTGCCAGCAGCCCTCCCCAGAGCTCCTATAATTCACCCCTCCACTTT.

CDR3 region: CASSAEFNQPQHF. The CDR3 DNA is TGCGCCAGCAGCGCCGAGTTCAATCAGCCCCAGCATTTT. This chain uses TRBV5-1 with TRBJ1-5; D call uncertain. CDR3 length: 13 amino acids. Germline values: CDR1 SGHRS, CDR2 YFSETQ. With 4 bases removed from V and 3 bases from J, the gap between germline ends came to 8 bases.

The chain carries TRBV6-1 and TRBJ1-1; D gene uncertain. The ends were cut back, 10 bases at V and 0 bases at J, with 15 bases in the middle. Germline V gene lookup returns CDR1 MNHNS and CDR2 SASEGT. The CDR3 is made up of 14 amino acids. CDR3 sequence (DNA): TGTGCCACCCACCTAACAGTAATGAACACTGAAGCTTTCTTT. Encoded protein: CATHLTVMNTEAFF.

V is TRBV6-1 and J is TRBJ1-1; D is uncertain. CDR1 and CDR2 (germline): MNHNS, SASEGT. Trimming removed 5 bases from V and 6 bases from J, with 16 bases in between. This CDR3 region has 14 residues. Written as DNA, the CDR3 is TGTGCCAGCAGTTTTTTGTTCTTTAGCTCTGAAGCTTTCTTT. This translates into CASSFLFFSSEAFF.

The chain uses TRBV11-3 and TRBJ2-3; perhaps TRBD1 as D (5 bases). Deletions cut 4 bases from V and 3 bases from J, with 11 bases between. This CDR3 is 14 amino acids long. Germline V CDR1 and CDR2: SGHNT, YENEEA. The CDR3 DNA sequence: TGTGCCAGCAGCTCGAAGGGGTGGACAGATACGCAGTATTTT. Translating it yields CASSSKGWTDTQYF.

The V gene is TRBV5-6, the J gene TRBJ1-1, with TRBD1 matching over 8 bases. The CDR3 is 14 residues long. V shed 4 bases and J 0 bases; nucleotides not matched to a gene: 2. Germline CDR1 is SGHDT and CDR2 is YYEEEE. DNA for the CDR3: TGTGCCAGCAGCCGGGACAGGATGAACACTGAAGCTTTCTTT. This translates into CASSRDRMNTEAFF.

The CDR3 bases are TGTGCCAGCAGCTTGAGGAGACAGGGAACAGATACGCAGTATTTT. This translates into CASSLRRQGTDTQYF. The V call is TRBV5-6, the J call TRBJ2-3, with TRBD1 matching over 7 bases. Per germline, CDR1 SGHDT and CDR2 YYEEEE. The CDR3 length is 15 residues. The trim removed 1 base at V and 3 bases at J, leaving 5 bases unmatched.

CDR3 in amino acids: CASSQGQGQANYGYTF. CDR3 DNA sequence: TGTGCCAGCAGTCAAGGGCAGGGGCAAGCTAACTATGGCTACACCTTC. This rearrangement joins TRBV6-1 to TRBJ1-2; D might be TRBD1 (6 bases). The CDR3 is 16 amino acids. Germline CDR1 MNHNS, CDR2 SASEGT. Trimming stripped 5 bases from V and 0 bases from J, with 16 bases between.

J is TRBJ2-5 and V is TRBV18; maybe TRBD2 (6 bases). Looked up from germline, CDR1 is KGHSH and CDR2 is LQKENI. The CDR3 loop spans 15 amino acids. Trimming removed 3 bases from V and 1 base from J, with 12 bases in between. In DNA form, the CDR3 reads TGTGCCAGCTCACCGCCGGCTAGCGCCCAAGAGACCCAGTACTTC. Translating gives CASSPPASAQETQYF.

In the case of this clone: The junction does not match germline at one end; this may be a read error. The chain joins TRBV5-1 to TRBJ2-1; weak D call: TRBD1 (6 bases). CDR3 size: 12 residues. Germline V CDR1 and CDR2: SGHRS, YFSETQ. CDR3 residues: CASRLDRGEQFF. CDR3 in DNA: TGCGCCAGCAGGTTGGACAGAGGGGAGCAGTTCTTC.

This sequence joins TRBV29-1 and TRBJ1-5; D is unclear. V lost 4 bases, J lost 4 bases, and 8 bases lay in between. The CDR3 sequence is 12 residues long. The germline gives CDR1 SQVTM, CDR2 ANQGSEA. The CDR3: CSVGNQNQPQHF. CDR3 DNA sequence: TGCAGCGTTGGAAACCAGAATCAGCCCCAGCATTTT.

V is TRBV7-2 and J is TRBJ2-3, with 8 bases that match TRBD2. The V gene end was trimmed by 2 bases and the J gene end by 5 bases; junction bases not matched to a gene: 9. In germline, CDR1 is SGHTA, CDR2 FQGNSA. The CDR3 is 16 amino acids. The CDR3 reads CASSLRNGGAGDTQYF. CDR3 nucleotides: TGTGCCAGCAGCTTACGAAACGGGGGGGCCGGAGATACGCAGTATTTT.

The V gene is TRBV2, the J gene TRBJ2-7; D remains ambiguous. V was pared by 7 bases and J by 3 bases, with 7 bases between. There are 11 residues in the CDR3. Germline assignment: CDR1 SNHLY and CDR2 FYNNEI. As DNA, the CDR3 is TGTGCCAGCATCTTCGGCTACGAGCAGTACTTC. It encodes CASIFGYEQYF.